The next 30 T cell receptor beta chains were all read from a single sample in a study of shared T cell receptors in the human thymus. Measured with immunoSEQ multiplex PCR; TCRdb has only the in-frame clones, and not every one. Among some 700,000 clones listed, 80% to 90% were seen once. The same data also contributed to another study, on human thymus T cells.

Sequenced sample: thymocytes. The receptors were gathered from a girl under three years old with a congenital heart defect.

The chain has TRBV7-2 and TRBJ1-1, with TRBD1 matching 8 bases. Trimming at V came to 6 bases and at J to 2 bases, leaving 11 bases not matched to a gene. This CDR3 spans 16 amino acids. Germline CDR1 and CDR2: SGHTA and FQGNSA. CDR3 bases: TGTGCCAGCAGACCCGGGACAGGCGATTCAAACACTGAAGCTTTCTTT. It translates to CASRPGTGDSNTEAFF.

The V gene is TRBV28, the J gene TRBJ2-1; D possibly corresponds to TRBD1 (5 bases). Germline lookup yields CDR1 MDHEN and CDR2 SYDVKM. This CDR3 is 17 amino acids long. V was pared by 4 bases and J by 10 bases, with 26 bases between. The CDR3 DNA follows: TGTGCCAGCAGTTACTTTGTTGGCAGGGTGGGATCTAGGGAGCAGTTCTTC. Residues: CASSYFVGRVGSREQFF. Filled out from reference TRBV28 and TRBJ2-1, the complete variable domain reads DVKVTQSSRYLVKRTGEKVFLECVQDMDHENMFWYRQDPGLGLRLIYFSYDVKMKEKGDIPEGYSVSREKKERFSLILESASTNQTSMYLCASSYFVGRVGSREQFFGPGTRLTVL.

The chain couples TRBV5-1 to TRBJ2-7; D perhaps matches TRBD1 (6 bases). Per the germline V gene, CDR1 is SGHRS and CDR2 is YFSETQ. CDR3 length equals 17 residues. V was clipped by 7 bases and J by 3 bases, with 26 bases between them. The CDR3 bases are TGCGCCAGCCGACGCGGCCTCCTCAGGGGTCCCAACTACGAGCAGTACTTC. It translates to CASRRGLLRGPNYEQYF.

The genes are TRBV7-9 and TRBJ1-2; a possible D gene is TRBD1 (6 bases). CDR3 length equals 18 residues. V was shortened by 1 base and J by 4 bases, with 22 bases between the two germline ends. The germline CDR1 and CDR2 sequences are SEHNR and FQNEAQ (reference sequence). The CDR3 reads CASSLVRRLGQGVYGYTF. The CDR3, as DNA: TGTGCCAGCAGCTTAGTTCGGCGGTTGGGACAAGGAGTCTATGGCTACACCTTC.

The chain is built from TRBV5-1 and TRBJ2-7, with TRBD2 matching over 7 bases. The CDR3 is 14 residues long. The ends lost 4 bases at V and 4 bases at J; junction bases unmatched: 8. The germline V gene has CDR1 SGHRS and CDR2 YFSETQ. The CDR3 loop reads CASSASGEEYEQYF. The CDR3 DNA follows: TGCGCCAGCAGCGCCAGCGGGGAAGAGTACGAGCAGTACTTC.

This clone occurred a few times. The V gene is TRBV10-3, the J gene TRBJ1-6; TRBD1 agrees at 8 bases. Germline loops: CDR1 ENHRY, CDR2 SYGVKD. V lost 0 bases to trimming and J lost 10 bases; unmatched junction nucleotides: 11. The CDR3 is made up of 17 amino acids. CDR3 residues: CAISESPRGQAASPLHF. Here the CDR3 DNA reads TGTGCCATCAGTGAGTCTCCAAGGGGACAGGCCGCCTCACCCCTCCACTTT.

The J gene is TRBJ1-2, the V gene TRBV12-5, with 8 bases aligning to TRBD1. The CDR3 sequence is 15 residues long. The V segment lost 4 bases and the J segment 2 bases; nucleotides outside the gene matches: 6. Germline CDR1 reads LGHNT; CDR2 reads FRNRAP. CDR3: CASGSDRGENYGYTF. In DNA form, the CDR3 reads TGTGCTAGTGGTTCCGACAGGGGAGAGAACTATGGCTACACCTTC.

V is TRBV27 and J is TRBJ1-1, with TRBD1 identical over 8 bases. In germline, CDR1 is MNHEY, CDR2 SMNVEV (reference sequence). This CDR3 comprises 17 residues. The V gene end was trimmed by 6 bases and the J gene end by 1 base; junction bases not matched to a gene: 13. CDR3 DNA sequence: TGTGCCAGCAGCCAAACCCGGGACAGGTTATGGAACACTGAAGCTTTCTTT. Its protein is CASSQTRDRLWNTEAFF.

CDR3: CASSDRQGDGVAYTEAFF. CDR3 nucleotides: TGTGCCAGCAGCGATAGACAGGGGGATGGGGTAGCTTACACTGAAGCTTTCTTT. The chain links TRBV9 to TRBJ1-1, with 9 nucleotides matching TRBD1. CDR1 is SGDLS, CDR2 YYNGEE, per germline. The CDR3 totals 18 residues. J gave up 3 bases and V 3 bases, and 15 bases lay outside the gene matches.

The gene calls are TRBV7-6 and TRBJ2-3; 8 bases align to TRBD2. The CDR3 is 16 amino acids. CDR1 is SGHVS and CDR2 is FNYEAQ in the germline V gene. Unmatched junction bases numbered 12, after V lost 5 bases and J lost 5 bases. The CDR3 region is CASSPWGLVGGDTQYF. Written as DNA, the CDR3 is TGTGCCAGCAGCCCCTGGGGACTAGTGGGGGGAGATACGCAGTATTTT.

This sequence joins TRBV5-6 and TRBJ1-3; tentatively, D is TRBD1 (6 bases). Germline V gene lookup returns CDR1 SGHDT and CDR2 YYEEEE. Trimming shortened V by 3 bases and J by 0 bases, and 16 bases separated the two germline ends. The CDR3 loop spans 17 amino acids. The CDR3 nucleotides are TGTGCCAGCAGCTCGGCCCCGGGACAAGCCTCTGGAAACACCATATATTTT. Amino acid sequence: CASSSAPGQASGNTIYF.

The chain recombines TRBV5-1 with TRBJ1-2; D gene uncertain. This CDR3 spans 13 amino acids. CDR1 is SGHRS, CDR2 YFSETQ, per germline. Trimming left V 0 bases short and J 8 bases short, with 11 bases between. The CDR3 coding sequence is TGCGCCAGCAGCTTGGGGCCGGCGGAGGGCTACACCTTC. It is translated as CASSLGPAEGYTF.

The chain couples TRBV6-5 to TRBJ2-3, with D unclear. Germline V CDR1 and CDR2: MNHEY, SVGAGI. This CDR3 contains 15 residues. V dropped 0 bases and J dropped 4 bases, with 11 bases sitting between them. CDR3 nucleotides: TGTGCCAGCAGTTACTCCGAGGCCGCCCCAGATACGCAGTATTTT. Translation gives CASSYSEAAPDTQYF.

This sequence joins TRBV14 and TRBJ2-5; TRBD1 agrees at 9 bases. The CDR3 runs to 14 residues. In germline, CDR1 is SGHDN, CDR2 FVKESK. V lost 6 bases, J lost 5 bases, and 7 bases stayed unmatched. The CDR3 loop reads CASRGTGYGETQYF. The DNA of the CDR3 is TGTGCCAGCAGGGGGACAGGGTATGGGGAGACCCAGTACTTC. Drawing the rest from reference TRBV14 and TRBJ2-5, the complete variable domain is EAGVTQFPSHSVIEKGQTVTLRCDPISGHDNLYWYRRVMGKEIKFLLHFVKESKQDESGMPNNRFLAERTGGTYSTLKVQPAELEDSGVYFCASRGTGYGETQYFGPGTRLLVL.

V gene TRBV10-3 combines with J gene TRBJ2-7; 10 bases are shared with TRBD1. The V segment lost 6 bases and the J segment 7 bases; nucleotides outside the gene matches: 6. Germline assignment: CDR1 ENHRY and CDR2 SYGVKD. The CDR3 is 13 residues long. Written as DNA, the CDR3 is TGTGCCATCAGGACAGGGGGCGCGGGGGAGCAGTACTTC. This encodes CAIRTGGAGEQYF.

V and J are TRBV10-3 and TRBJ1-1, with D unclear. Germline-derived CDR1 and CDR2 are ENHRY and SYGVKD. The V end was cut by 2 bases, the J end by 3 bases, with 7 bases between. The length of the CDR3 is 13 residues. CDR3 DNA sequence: TGTGCCATCAGTGAGACCCGCGACACTGAAGCTTTCTTT. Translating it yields CAISETRDTEAFF.

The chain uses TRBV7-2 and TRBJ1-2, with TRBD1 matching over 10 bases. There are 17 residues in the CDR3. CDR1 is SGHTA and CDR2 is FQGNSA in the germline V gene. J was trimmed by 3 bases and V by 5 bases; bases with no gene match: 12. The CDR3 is CASSLRDRGPLYYGYTF. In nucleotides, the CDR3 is TGTGCCAGCAGCCTCCGGGACAGGGGACCCCTCTACTATGGCTACACCTTC.

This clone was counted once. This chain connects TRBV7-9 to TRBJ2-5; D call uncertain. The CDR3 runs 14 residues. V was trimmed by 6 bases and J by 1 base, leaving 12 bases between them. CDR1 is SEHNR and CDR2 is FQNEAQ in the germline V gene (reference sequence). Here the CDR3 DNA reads TGTGCCAGCAGTCCCCTCTCAGGCCAAGAGACCCAGTACTTC. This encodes CASSPLSGQETQYF.

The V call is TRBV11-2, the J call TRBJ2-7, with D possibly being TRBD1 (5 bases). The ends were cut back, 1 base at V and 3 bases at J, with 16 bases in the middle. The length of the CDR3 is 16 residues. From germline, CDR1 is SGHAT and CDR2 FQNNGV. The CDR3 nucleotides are TGTGCCAGCAGCTTAGGTTGGCCCAGGGATAGCTACGAGCAGTACTTC. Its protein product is CASSLGWPRDSYEQYF.

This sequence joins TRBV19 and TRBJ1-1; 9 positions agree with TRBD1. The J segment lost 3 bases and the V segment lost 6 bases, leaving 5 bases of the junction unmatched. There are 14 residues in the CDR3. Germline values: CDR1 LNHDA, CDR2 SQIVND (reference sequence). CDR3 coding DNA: TGTGCCAGTAGGGAGGGACAGGGAGACACTGAAGCTTTCTTT. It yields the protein CASREGQGDTEAFF.

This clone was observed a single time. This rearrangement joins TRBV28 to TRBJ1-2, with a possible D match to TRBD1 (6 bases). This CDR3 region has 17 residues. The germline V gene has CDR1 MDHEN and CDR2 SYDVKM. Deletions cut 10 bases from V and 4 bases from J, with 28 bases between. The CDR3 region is CATISRDKGPASYGYTF. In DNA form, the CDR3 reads TGTGCCACGATCAGCAGGGACAAGGGCCCCGCGAGCTATGGCTACACCTTC.

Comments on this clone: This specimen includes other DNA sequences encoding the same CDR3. CDR3 coding DNA: TGTGCCAGCAGCTTGGGACAGAACTATGGCTACACCTTC. Protein sequence: CASSLGQNYGYTF. The J gene is TRBJ1-2, the V gene TRBV5-6; D possibly corresponds to TRBD1 (5 bases). Per germline, CDR1 SGHDT and CDR2 YYEEEE. Trimming took 0 bases from V and 2 from J, leaving 5 bases between them. This CDR3 has 13 residues.

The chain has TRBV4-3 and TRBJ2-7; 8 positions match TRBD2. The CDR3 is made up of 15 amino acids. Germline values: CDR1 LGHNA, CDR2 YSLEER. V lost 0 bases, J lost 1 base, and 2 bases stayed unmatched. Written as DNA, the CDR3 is TGCGCCAGCAGCCAAGAGCGGGGGGCTTCCTACGAGCAGTACTTC. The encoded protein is CASSQERGASYEQYF.

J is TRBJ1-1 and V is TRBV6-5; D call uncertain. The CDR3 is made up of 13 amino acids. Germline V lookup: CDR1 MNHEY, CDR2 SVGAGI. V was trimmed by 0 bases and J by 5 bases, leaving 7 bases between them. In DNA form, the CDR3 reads TGTGCCAGCAGTTACTCGAGGCGGACTGAAGCTTTCTTT. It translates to CASSYSRRTEAFF.

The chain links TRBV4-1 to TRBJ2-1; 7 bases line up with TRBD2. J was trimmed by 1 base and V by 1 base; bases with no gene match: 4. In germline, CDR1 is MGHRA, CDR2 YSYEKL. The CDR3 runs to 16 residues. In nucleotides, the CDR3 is TGCGCCAGCAGCCAAGGACGGGGGGAATCCTACAATGAGCAGTTCTTC. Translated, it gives CASSQGRGESYNEQFF.

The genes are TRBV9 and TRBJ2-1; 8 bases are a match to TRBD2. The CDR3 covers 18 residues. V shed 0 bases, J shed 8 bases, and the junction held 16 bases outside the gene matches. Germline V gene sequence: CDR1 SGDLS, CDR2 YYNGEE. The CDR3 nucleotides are TGTGCCAGCAGCGTAGCCCAAACCGGGGGGGCAAGAGTGGATGAGCAGTTCTTC. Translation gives CASSVAQTGGARVDEQFF.

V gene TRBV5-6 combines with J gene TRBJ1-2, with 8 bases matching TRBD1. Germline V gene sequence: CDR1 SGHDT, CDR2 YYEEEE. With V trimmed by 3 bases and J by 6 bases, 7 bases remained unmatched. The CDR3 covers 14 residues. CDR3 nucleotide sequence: TGTGCCAGCAGCTATGGACAGGGACGGCATGGCTACACCTTC. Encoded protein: CASSYGQGRHGYTF.

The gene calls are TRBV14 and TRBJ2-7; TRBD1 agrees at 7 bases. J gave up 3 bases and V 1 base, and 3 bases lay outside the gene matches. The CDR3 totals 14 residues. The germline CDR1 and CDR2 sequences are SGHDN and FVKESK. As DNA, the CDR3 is TGTGCCAGCAGCCAAGGTTACAGGGGCTACGAGCAGTACTTC. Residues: CASSQGYRGYEQYF.

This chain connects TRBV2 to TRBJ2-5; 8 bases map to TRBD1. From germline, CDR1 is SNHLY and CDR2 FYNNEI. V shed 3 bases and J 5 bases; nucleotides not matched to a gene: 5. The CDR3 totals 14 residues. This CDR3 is CASSDDRGEETQYF. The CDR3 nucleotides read TGTGCCAGCAGTGATGACAGGGGAGAGGAGACCCAGTACTTC.

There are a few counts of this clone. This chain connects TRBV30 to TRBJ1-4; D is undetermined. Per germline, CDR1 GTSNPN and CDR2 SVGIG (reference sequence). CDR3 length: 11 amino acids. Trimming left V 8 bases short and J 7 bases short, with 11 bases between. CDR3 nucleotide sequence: TGTGCCCGTGGGAGGGCTGAAAAACTGTTTTTT. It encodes CARGRAEKLFF.